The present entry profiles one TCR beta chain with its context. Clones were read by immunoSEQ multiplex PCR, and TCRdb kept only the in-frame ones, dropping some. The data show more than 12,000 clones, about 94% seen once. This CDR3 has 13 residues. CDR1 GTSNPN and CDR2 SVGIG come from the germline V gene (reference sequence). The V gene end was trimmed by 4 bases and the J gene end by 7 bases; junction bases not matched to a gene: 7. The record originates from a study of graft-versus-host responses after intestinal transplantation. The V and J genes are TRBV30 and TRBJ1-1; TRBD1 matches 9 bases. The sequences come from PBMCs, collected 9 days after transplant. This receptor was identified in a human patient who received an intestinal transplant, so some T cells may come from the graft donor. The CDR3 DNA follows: TGTGCCTGGATAAACAGGGGGCGTATTGAAGCTTTCTTT. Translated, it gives CAWINRGRIEAFF.